The 28 T cell receptor beta chains in this list originate from one sample, sequenced in a study of T-cell reconstitution after alpha-beta-depleted transplantation in children. Library preparation (for TCRbeta) was performed with unique molecular identifiers. TCRdb processed the PCR reads anew with MiXCR; each CDR3 protein has one entry. The table records approximately 490,000 distinct CDR3 sequences, about 10% of them present only once. The sample was PBMCs, taken before TCRalphabeta/CD19-depleted stem cell transplant. These receptors were collected from a child aged 2 to 10 with inherited bone marrow failure, due to receive a stem cell transplant.

The V and J genes are TRBV18 and TRBJ2-2; D is unresolved. The V gene's germline CDR1 is KGHSH and CDR2 LQKENI. V shed 2 bases and J shed 1 base, with 8 bases lying between them. The length of the CDR3 is 15 residues. CDR3 DNA sequence: TGTGCCAGCTCACCAGCTCGAGGGAACACCGGGGAGCTGTTTTTT. Protein product: CASSPARGNTGELFF.

In its sample, this clonotype was seen a few times. This sequence joins TRBV7-2 and TRBJ2-1, with 10 bases matching TRBD2. V gave up 5 bases and J gave up 9 bases; unmatched junction bases: 10. The V gene's germline CDR1 is SGHTA and CDR2 FQGNSA. The CDR3 is made up of 15 amino acids. CDR3: CASSPVSGRLSEQFF. The CDR3 DNA is TGTGCCAGCAGCCCGGTTAGCGGGAGGTTGAGTGAGCAGTTCTTC.

This clonotype came up many times. The chain recombines TRBV20-1 with TRBJ1-4; unclear D gene. This CDR3 contains 14 residues. Germline lookup yields CDR1 DFQATT and CDR2 SNEGSKA (reference sequence). V dropped 1 base and J dropped 0 bases, with 6 bases sitting between them. CDR3 nucleotide sequence: TGCAGTGCTAGAGCGGCAACAACTAATGAAAAACTGTTTTTT. Translation: CSARAATTNEKLFF.

This clonotype was detected many times. This chain uses TRBV27 with TRBJ2-1, with TRBD2 matching over 10 bases. The CDR3 contains 15 residues. Germline V gene sequence: CDR1 MNHEY, CDR2 SMNVEV (reference sequence). V was clipped by 5 bases and J by 2 bases; unmatched bases: 3. The CDR3 DNA sequence: TGTGCCAGCAGTGTTACTAGCGGGACCTACAATGAGCAGTTCTTC. It is translated as CASSVTSGTYNEQFF.

As for this clonotype: This clone may be a read error of a much larger clone one base away. The rearrangement joins TRBV6-1 to TRBJ2-7; the D gene is possibly TRBD2 (6 bases). This CDR3 has 13 amino acids. Per the germline V gene, CDR1 is MNHNS and CDR2 is SASEGT. This CDR3 is CASSELEGYEHYF. In DNA form, the CDR3 reads TGTGCCAGCAGTGAATTGGAGGGGTACGAGCACTACTTC.

The chain is built from TRBV15 and TRBJ2-2, with no clear D. CDR3 size: 17 residues. Germline V CDR1 and CDR2: LNHNV, YYDKDF (reference sequence). V was shortened by 3 bases and J by 2 bases, with 16 bases between the two germline ends. The CDR3 loop is CATSSLLRTGNTGELFF. CDR3 coding DNA: TGTGCCACCAGCAGTCTTTTGCGGACCGGCAACACCGGGGAGCTGTTTTTT.

This clonotype was picked up a small number of times. The chain uses TRBV2 and TRBJ2-7, with D possibly being TRBD2 (5 bases). CDR1 SNHLY and CDR2 FYNNEI come from the germline V gene. Trimming took 0 bases from V and 2 from J, leaving 11 bases between them. This CDR3 has 15 amino acids. CDR3 DNA sequence: TGTGCCAGCAGTGAAGCCCAGGACGGGACCTACGAGCAGTACTTC. It is translated as CASSEAQDGTYEQYF.

This clonotype occurred many times. The rearrangement links TRBV7-6 to TRBJ2-3; TRBD2 matches 10 bases. The J segment lost 2 bases and the V segment lost 2 bases, leaving 1 base of the junction unmatched. Germline CDR1 reads SGHVS; CDR2 reads FNYEAQ. The CDR3 has 15 amino acids. CDR3 DNA sequence: TGTGCCAGCAGCTTAAGCGGGAGGGCCACAGATACGCAGTATTTT. It codes for CASSLSGRATDTQYF.

This clonotype was seen many times. The CDR3 DNA reads TGTGCCAGCAGTTTACTAGGCGGGACCTACGAGCAGTACTTC. Protein sequence: CASSLLGGTYEQYF. The chain has TRBV27 and TRBJ2-7; the D gene is possibly TRBD2 (6 bases). The CDR3 covers 14 residues. The V end lost 2 bases, the J end lost 2 bases, and 10 bases lay between the germline ends. Germline V gene sequence: CDR1 MNHEY, CDR2 SMNVEV (reference sequence).

This clonotype was counted only a few times. The rearrangement links TRBV12-3 or TRBV12-4 to TRBJ1-2; unclear D gene. The CDR3 runs 14 residues. Trimming left V 5 bases short and J 0 bases short, with 10 bases between. The CDR3 DNA sequence: TGTGCCAGCAGTCCATTCGAAGCTAACTATGGCTACACCTTC. It specifies CASSPFEANYGYTF.

On this clonotype: A clone one base away is much larger, so this may be a read error. Because the CDR3 is missing its conserved closing phenylalanine or tryptophan, this is likely a read error. The gene calls are TRBV29-1 and TRBJ2-1; 13 positions agree with TRBD2. This CDR3 has 13 amino acids. The germline V gene has CDR1 SQVTM and CDR2 ANQGSEA. J gave up 6 bases and V 6 bases, and 2 bases lay outside the gene matches. The CDR3 bases are TGCAGCGTGCGGACTAGCGGGAGCAATGAGCAGTTCTGC. It yields the protein CSVRTSGSNEQFC.

The chain has TRBV12-3 or TRBV12-4 and TRBJ1-2; a possible D gene is TRBD1 (6 bases). V was clipped by 3 bases and J by 4 bases, with 18 bases between them. The CDR3 totals 16 residues. The CDR3 DNA reads TGTGCCAGCAGTTTTGTATGGCGGGCAGGGGCCTATGGCTACACCTTC. The encoded protein is CASSFVWRAGAYGYTF.

Of note for this clonotype: This may be a read error: a much more frequent sequence differs by one nucleotide. The chain links TRBV5-1 to TRBJ2-2; TRBD2 matches 9 bases. Per the germline V gene, CDR1 is SGHRS and CDR2 is YFSETQ. This CDR3 has 16 amino acids. The CDR3 DNA sequence: TGCGCCAGCAGCCTCCCTAGCGGGGCGAACACCGGGGACCTGTTTTTT. Protein: CASSLPSGANTGDLFF.

The chain employs TRBV27 and TRBJ2-7; possible D gene TRBD1, 5 bases. Trimming took off 5 bases at V and 4 bases at J, with 15 bases between the two ends. The CDR3 extends over 14 amino acids. The germline V gene has CDR1 MNHEY and CDR2 SMNVEV (reference sequence). CDR3 coding DNA: TGTGCCAGCAGTCAGACAGCACCCATATACGAGCAGTACTTC. Amino acid sequence: CASSQTAPIYEQYF.

This clonotype was picked up many times. V is TRBV28 and J is TRBJ2-1; 11 bases align to TRBD2. The V gene end was trimmed by 2 bases and the J gene end by 8 bases; junction bases not matched to a gene: 11. The CDR3 sequence is 17 residues long. Germline loops: CDR1 MDHEN, CDR2 SYDVKM. CDR3 amino acids: CASSLIPSGRRVDEQFF. For the CDR3, the DNA is TGTGCCAGCAGTTTAATCCCTAGCGGGAGGAGGGTCGATGAGCAGTTCTTC.

Only a few counts were recorded for this clonotype. The rearrangement uses TRBV7-8 and TRBJ2-5; D remains ambiguous. V shed 4 bases and J shed 4 bases, with 10 bases lying between them. This CDR3 is built from 13 residues. Germline V gene sequence: CDR1 SGHVS, CDR2 FQNEAQ. As DNA, the CDR3 is TGTGCCAGCAGCTCGATCTCTCCAGAGACCCAGTACTTC. Amino acid sequence: CASSSISPETQYF.

This clonotype showed up just a few times. The rearrangement joins TRBV5-1 to TRBJ2-7; D is unresolved. The germline V gene encodes CDR1 SGHRS and CDR2 YFSETQ. The CDR3 extends over 16 amino acids. Trimming took 0 bases from V and 3 from J, leaving 16 bases between them. This CDR3 reads CASSLAVERPNYEQYF. CDR3 nucleotides: TGCGCCAGCAGCTTGGCCGTAGAGCGCCCGAACTACGAGCAGTACTTC.

This clonotype was observed at least ten times. V is TRBV5-4 and J is TRBJ2-7, with 7 bases that match TRBD2. There are 15 residues in the CDR3. V lost 2 bases, J lost 4 bases, and 9 bases stayed unmatched. Germline-derived CDR1 and CDR2 are SGHNT and YYREEE (reference sequence). This chain's CDR3 is CASSFRGGHRYEQYF. The CDR3 DNA reads TGTGCCAGCAGCTTCCGGGGAGGGCATAGGTACGAGCAGTACTTC.

This clonotype was observed many times. The chain combines TRBV29-1 with TRBJ2-1; possibly TRBD2 for D (5 bases). Trimming stripped 6 bases from V and 4 bases from J, with 13 bases between. The germline V gene has CDR1 SQVTM and CDR2 ANQGSEA. This CDR3 is built from 13 residues. The CDR3 reads CSVDPGGYNEQFF. CDR3 DNA sequence: TGCAGCGTCGATCCCGGAGGTTACAATGAGCAGTTCTTC.

The sample holds many counts of this clonotype. The chain couples TRBV6-5 to TRBJ2-1; D possibly corresponds to TRBD2 (5 bases). Germline loops: CDR1 MNHEY, CDR2 SVGAGI. The CDR3 covers 14 residues. V lost 7 bases to trimming and J lost 7 bases, with 17 bases between them. The CDR3 bases are TGTGCCAGCAAAAGTGGAGGCGGCGAGAATGAGCAGTTCTTC. Protein sequence: CASKSGGGENEQFF.

This clonotype was counted many times. The rearrangement links TRBV20-1 to TRBJ2-6, with D unclear. Trimming stripped 5 bases from V and 1 base from J, with 18 bases between. The CDR3 runs to 17 residues. Germline lookup yields CDR1 DFQATT and CDR2 SNEGSKA (reference sequence). The CDR3 nucleotides read TGCAGTGCTTTTTTGGTTTTTGACGGATCTGGGGCCAACGTCCTGACTTTC. Its translation is CSAFLVFDGSGANVLTF.

In its sample, this clonotype was seen many times. The J gene is TRBJ2-2, the V gene TRBV7-9; TRBD2 aligns across 12 bases. Germline CDR1 SEHNR, CDR2 FQNEAQ (reference sequence). V trimming: 5 bases; J trimming: 4 bases; junction bases outside the gene matches: 5. This CDR3 spans 16 amino acids. Written as DNA, the CDR3 is TGTGCCAGCAGCGCTAGCGGGAGGGGAAGCACCGGGGAGCTGTTTTTT. Translation: CASSASGRGSTGELFF.

As concerns this clonotype: A much larger clone differs by one base, so this may be a read error. The chain couples TRBV27 to TRBJ2-3; TRBD2 matches 10 bases. Trimming removed 2 bases from V and 4 bases from J; junction bases left unmatched: 12. Germline CDR1 MNHEY, CDR2 SMNVEV (reference sequence). This CDR3 is built from 18 residues. The CDR3 loop reads CASSLTPGLALGADTQYF. The CDR3 region has the DNA TGTGCCAGCAGTTTAACACCGGGACTAGCGTTAGGGGCAGATACGCAGTATTTT.

This clonotype was seen at least ten times. This chain links TRBV7-2 with TRBJ2-1, with 11 bases matching TRBD2. The CDR3 sequence is 16 residues long. Losses at the gene ends were 4 bases for V and 4 bases for J; bases not matched to a gene: 6. Germline CDR1 is SGHTA and CDR2 is FQGNSA. The CDR3 DNA reads TGTGCCAGCAGCTCAACCGGGACTAGCGGTTACAATGAGCAGTTCTTC. This encodes CASSSTGTSGYNEQFF. Full variable domain (rest looked up from reference TRBV7-2 and TRBJ2-1): GAGVSQSPSNKVTEKGKDVELRCDPISGHTALYWYRQSLGQGLEFLIYFQGNSAPDKSGLPSDRFSAERTGGSVSTLTIQRTQQEDSAVYLCASSSTGTSGYNEQFFGPGTRLTVL.

Worth noting for this clonotype: This clone may be a read error of a much larger clone one base away. The V gene is TRBV27, the J gene TRBJ2-7; D may be TRBD1 (6 bases). Germline-derived CDR1 and CDR2 are MNHEY and SMNVEV (reference sequence). The CDR3 consists of 12 residues. Trimming removed 2 bases at V and 7 bases at J, with 9 bases between. The CDR3 region is CASSLRGWEQYF. CDR3 sequence (DNA): TGTGCCAGCAGTTTAAGGGGGTGGGAGCAGTACTTC.

This clonotype was counted a few times. The chain carries TRBV4-3 and TRBJ2-1; D assignment may be TRBD1 or TRBD2 (5 bases each). The germline V gene has CDR1 LGHNA and CDR2 YSLEER. V lost 2 bases to trimming and J lost 9 bases, with 11 bases between them. The CDR3 contains 13 residues. The CDR3 reads CASSQTPGREQFF. CDR3 nucleotide sequence: TGCGCCAGCAGCCAAACACCGGGGCGTGAGCAGTTCTTC.

This clonotype has just a few counts. The J gene is TRBJ2-7, the V gene TRBV12-3 or TRBV12-4; maybe TRBD2 (6 bases). V was clipped by 4 bases and J by 4 bases, with 17 bases between them. CDR3 length equals 15 residues. The CDR3 sequence: CASSYGTGVTYEQYF. As DNA, the CDR3 is TGTGCCAGCAGTTATGGGACGGGGGTTACGTACGAGCAGTACTTC.

Judged by abundance, this clonotype is medium-sized. The CDR3, as DNA: TGTGCCATCAGTGAGAAAGGGGCACTAGCGGGAGATTACAATGAGCAGTTCTTC. This codes for CAISEKGALAGDYNEQFF. The chain joins TRBV10-3 to TRBJ2-1, with 11 bases aligning to TRBD2. Per the germline V gene, CDR1 is ENHRY and CDR2 is SYGVKD. This CDR3 has 18 amino acids. The ends lost 2 bases at V and 4 bases at J; junction bases unmatched: 10.